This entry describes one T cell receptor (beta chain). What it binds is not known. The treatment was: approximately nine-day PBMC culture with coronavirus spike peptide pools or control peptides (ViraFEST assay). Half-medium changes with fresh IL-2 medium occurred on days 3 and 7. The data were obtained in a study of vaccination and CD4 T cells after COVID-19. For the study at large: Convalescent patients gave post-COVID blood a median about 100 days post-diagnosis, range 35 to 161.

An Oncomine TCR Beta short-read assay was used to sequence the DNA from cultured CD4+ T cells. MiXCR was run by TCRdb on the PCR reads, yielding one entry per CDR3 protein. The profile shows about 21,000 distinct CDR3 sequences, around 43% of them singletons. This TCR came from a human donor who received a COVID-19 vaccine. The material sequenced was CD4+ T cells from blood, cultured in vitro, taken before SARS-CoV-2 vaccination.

The CDR3 reads CASSLRITGETGNTIYF. The CDR3 DNA sequence: TGTGCCAGCAGCTTGAGGATAACAGGGGAAACTGGAAACACCATATATTTT. V and J are TRBV11-1 and TRBJ1-3, with TRBD1 matching over 7 bases. The ends lost 3 bases at V and 2 bases at J; junction bases unmatched: 10. CDR1 and CDR2 from the germline V gene are SGHAT and FQDESV (reference sequence). The CDR3 loop spans 17 amino acids.